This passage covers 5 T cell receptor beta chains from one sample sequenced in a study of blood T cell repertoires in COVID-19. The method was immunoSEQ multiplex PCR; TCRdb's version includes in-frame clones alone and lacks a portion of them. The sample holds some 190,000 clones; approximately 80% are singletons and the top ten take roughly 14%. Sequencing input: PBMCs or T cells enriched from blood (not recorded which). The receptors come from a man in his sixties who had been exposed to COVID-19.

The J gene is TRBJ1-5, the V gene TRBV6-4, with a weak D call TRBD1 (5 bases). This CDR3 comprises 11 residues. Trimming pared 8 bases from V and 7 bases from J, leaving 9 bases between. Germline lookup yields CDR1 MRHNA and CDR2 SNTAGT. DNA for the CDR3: TGTGCCAGCGGGGGGGGGCAGCCCCAGCATTTT. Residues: CASGGGQPQHF.

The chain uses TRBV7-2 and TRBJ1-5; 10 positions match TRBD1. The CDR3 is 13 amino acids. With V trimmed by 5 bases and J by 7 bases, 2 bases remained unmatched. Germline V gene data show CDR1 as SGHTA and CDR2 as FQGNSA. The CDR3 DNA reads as TGTGCCAGCAGCCGGACAGGGGGACAGCCCCAGCATTTT. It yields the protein CASSRTGGQPQHF.

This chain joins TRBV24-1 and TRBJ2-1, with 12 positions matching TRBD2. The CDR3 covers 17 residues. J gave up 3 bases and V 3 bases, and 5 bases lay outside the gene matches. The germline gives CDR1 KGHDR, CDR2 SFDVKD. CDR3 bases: TGTGCCACCAGTGATCGGACTAGCGGGAAGGTCTACAATGAGCAGTTCTTC. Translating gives CATSDRTSGKVYNEQFF.

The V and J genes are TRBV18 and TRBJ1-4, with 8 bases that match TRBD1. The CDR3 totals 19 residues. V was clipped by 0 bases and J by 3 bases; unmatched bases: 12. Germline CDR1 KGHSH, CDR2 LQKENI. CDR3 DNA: TGTGCCAGCTCACCACCTGGAACAGGGGGAGGAGAGGCTAATGAAAAACTGTTTTTT. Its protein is CASSPPGTGGGEANEKLFF.

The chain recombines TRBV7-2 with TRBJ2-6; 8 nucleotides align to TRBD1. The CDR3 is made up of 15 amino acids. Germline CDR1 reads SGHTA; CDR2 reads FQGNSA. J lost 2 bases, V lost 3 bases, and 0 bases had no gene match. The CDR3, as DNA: TGTGCCAGCAGCTTGGACAGGGCTGGGGCCAACGTCCTGACTTTC. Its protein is CASSLDRAGANVLTF.